This TCR beta chain was recovered during a study of PD-1 blockade in classical Hodgkin lymphoma. Study details: With a 2-week interval, patients received intravenous nivolumab at 3 mg/kg. Study-level results: Newly diagnosed patients reportedly trailed healthy donors in baseline TCR diversity. Among the patients, those starting nivolumab under 1 year after ASCT were excluded. Reasons behind the repertoire differences stay unclear, perhaps disease activity or earlier therapy.

Profiled with immunoSEQ multiplex PCR; TCRdb holds only in-frame clones, not every one. The sample holds roughly 50,000 clones, about nine tenths seen once. Time point reported: cycle 4 day 1 (C4D1), after five to seven weeks of nivolumab. In every patient, relapse followed autologous stem cell transplantation, while exposure to brentuximab vedotin differed. After removal of 5 bases from V and 4 bases from J, the junction contained 5 bases not matched to a gene. Per germline, CDR1 SEHNR and CDR2 FQNEAQ (reference sequence). The CDR3 runs to 15 residues. Comments on this clone: What it binds is not known.

V is TRBV7-9 and J is TRBJ2-1; 10 positions agree with TRBD2. This specimen was peripheral blood mononuclear cells (PBMCs), taken before the fourth cycle of nivolumab. This receptor was obtained from a human donor with classical Hodgkin lymphoma. As DNA, the CDR3 is TGTGCCAGCAGCGGACTAGCGGACGTATACAATGAGCAGTTCTTC. Protein product: CASSGLADVYNEQFF.